These 11 T cell receptor beta chains share one sample of origin, sequenced in a study of blood T cell repertoires in COVID-19 (dated by TCRdb to 2020 to 2021). Receptors were amplified or captured by the immunoSEQ multiplex PCR assay. Imported from immuneACCESS, the table was reduced by TCRdb to in-frame sequences with V and J called. These copies leave out some clones; in studies compared against another copy, an unresolved V gene accounts for under half, and the cause of the remainder is not known. In this sample the table shows some 120,000 clones, 75% to 90% of which occur a single time. The ten biggest clones cover nearly 0.85% of the sample. Sequencing was done on a sample of peripheral blood. The source is a woman aged 70-85 years with acute or convalescent COVID-19.

This chain links TRBV7-9 with TRBJ2-5, with TRBD2 as a possible D gene (6 bases). CDR1 is SEHNR, CDR2 FQNEAQ, per germline (reference sequence). There are 13 residues in the CDR3. Trimming took off 5 bases at V and 7 bases at J, with 14 bases between the two ends. In DNA form, the CDR3 reads TGTGCCAGCAGCGTTAGCGGCGAAGGGACCCAGTACTTC. Translation: CASSVSGEGTQYF.

Details on this clone: The sample contains more than one DNA sequence encoding this CDR3. CDR3 nucleotide sequence: TGCGCCAGCAGCTCAACAGGGGGCAACTATGGCTACACCTTC. This sequence encodes CASSSTGGNYGYTF. The chain recombines TRBV5-1 with TRBJ1-2, with TRBD1 identical over 9 bases. The CDR3 is made up of 14 amino acids. In germline, CDR1 is SGHRS, CDR2 YFSETQ. The V gene end was trimmed by 3 bases and the J gene end by 2 bases; junction bases not matched to a gene: 2.

This sequence joins TRBV5-1 and TRBJ1-2, with D perhaps matching TRBD1 (6 bases). Per germline, CDR1 SGHRS and CDR2 YFSETQ. Trimming shortened V by 4 bases and J by 8 bases, and 21 bases separated the two germline ends. The CDR3 contains 15 residues. The CDR3 loop is CASSLVGGRELGYTF. The CDR3 DNA sequence: TGCGCCAGCAGCCTTGTTGGGGGCAGGGAACTCGGCTACACCTTC.

The chain carries TRBV6-5 and TRBJ1-5; D gene uncertain. The germline V gene has CDR1 MNHEY and CDR2 SVGAGI. V was trimmed by 11 bases and J by 0 bases, leaving 14 bases between them. The CDR3 extends over 14 amino acids. Here the CDR3 reads CAAGRDYSNQPQHF. In DNA form, the CDR3 reads TGTGCCGCGGGGAGGGATTATAGCAATCAGCCCCAGCATTTT.

In its sample, this clone was seen a few times. This chain connects TRBV7-9 to TRBJ1-2; tentatively, D is TRBD1 (5 bases). The CDR3 covers 13 residues. The V end was cut by 1 base, the J end by 10 bases, with 13 bases between. The germline V gene has CDR1 SEHNR and CDR2 FQNEAQ (reference sequence). The CDR3 DNA sequence: TGTGCCAGCAGCTTAGGCTCTACAGGTTTCTACACCTTC. This gives the protein CASSLGSTGFYTF. The complete variable domain, with remaining parts taken from reference TRBV7-9 and TRBJ1-2, reads DTGVSQNPRHKITKRGQNVTFRCDPISEHNRLYWYRQTLGQGPEFLTYFQNEAQLEKSRLLSDRFSAERPKGSFSTLEIQRTEQGDSAMYLCASSLGSTGFYTFGSGTRLTVV.

This clone is a singleton in its sample. Other DNA sequences in this specimen translate into the identical CDR3. The V and J genes are TRBV5-1 and TRBJ2-3; D is perhaps TRBD2 (5 bases). This CDR3 has 15 amino acids. CDR1 is SGHRS and CDR2 is YFSETQ in the germline V gene. V shed 0 bases and J shed 1 base, with 9 bases lying between them. CDR3 DNA: TGCGCCAGCAGCTTGGAGGCGGGCGGCACAGATACGCAGTATTTT. Protein product: CASSLEAGGTDTQYF.

This chain joins TRBV15 and TRBJ2-1; D not certain. The CDR3 length is 14 residues. The germline V and J ends were trimmed by 1 base and 4 bases, with 8 bases remaining between them. Germline loops: CDR1 LNHNV, CDR2 YYDKDF (reference sequence). The CDR3 region is CATSRAGSYNEQFF. CDR3 sequence (DNA): TGTGCCACCAGCAGAGCCGGGTCGTACAATGAGCAGTTCTTC.

The chain links TRBV7-8 to TRBJ2-5; TRBD1 agrees at 9 bases. Germline V gene lookup returns CDR1 SGHVS and CDR2 FQNEAQ. V dropped 5 bases and J dropped 5; count of bases not matched to a gene: 9. The CDR3 sequence is 15 residues long. CDR3 sequence: CASSRRTGVDETQYF. CDR3 coding DNA: TGTGCCAGCAGCCGACGGACAGGGGTGGACGAGACCCAGTACTTC.

V usage is TRBV19 and J usage is TRBJ1-1, with 7 nucleotides matching TRBD1. This CDR3 spans 14 amino acids. With 4 bases clipped from V and 4 bases from J, the junction kept 6 bases outside the gene matches. The germline V gene has CDR1 LNHDA and CDR2 SQIVND (reference sequence). CDR3 DNA: TGTGCCAGTAGTAGCGACAGGGCGCGCACTGAAGCTTTCTTT. Translation gives CASSSDRARTEAFF.

The V and J genes are TRBV5-1 and TRBJ1-1; D gene unclear. The CDR3 is 17 residues long. Trimming removed 0 bases at V and 3 bases at J, with 18 bases between. Germline CDR1 is SGHRS and CDR2 is YFSETQ. The CDR3 region is CASSLGPTGSADTEAFF. The CDR3 DNA follows: TGCGCCAGCAGCTTGGGACCGACCGGTTCGGCGGACACTGAAGCTTTCTTT.

The J gene is TRBJ1-5, the V gene TRBV7-6; no firm D call. V lost 1 base, J lost 7 bases, and 5 bases lay in between. The CDR3 covers 12 residues. The germline V gene encodes CDR1 SGHVS and CDR2 FNYEAQ. CDR3 bases: TGTGCCAGCAGCTTAGTCGGGCAGCCCCAGCATTTT. Protein product: CASSLVGQPQHF. The full variable domain, rest sourced from reference TRBV7-6 and TRBJ1-5, is GAGVSQSPRYKVTKRGQDVALRCDPISGHVSLYWYRQALGQGPEFLTYFNYEAQQDKSGLPNDRFSAERPEGSISTLTIQRTEQRDSAMYRCASSLVGQPQHFGDGTRLSIL.